The 18 T cell receptor beta chains given below trace back to one sample, sequenced in a study of identical twins. Each CDR3 protein is one row after TCRdb ran MiXCR on the 5' RACE reads. There are roughly 500,000 distinct CDR3 sequences in the sample; approximately 22% occur only once, and around 0.9% lies in the top ten. Another study also made use of these data, one on T cells expressing NK-cell markers.

The specimen was CD4+ T cells sorted from blood. The source of these receptors is a woman aged 18-29 years in good health.

In its sample, this clonotype was seen a few times. The J gene is TRBJ2-3, the V gene TRBV5-1, with D unclear. The CDR3 consists of 14 residues. The germline CDR1 and CDR2 sequences are SGHRS and YFSETQ. Trimming cost V 6 bases and J 2 bases, with 13 bases left between them. CDR3 sequence reads: CASKLTANTDTQYF. In DNA, the CDR3 is TGCGCCAGCAAATTGACCGCGAACACAGATACGCAGTATTTT.

The CDR3 sequence: CASSLDYNYGYTF. The CDR3 nucleotides read TGTGCCAGCAGCTTGGATTATAACTATGGCTACACCTTC. The chain is built from TRBV7-6 and TRBJ1-2; no firm D call. There are 13 residues in the CDR3. Per the germline V gene, CDR1 is SGHVS and CDR2 is FNYEAQ. V was trimmed by 3 bases and J by 1 base, leaving 6 bases between them.

The chain uses TRBV11-3 and TRBJ2-1; 8 nucleotides align to TRBD2. This CDR3 has 15 amino acids. Unmatched junction bases numbered 6, after V lost 1 base and J lost 7 bases. Germline loops: CDR1 SGHNT, CDR2 YENEEA. The CDR3: CASSLAKRGWNEQFF. CDR3 DNA sequence: TGTGCCAGCAGCTTAGCCAAGCGGGGGTGGAATGAGCAGTTCTTC.

V and J are TRBV7-9 and TRBJ1-3; 11 bases agree with TRBD1. The V segment lost 5 bases and the J segment 8 bases; nucleotides outside the gene matches: 11. CDR1 is SEHNR, CDR2 FQNEAQ, per germline (reference sequence). The CDR3 consists of 16 residues. The CDR3, as DNA: TGTGCCAGCAGCCGACGCGCCGGGACAGGGGGGGACACCATATATTTT. Its protein is CASSRRAGTGGDTIYF. Filled out from reference TRBV7-9 and TRBJ1-3, the complete variable domain reads DTGVSQNPRHKITKRGQNVTFRCDPISEHNRLYWYRQTLGQGPEFLTYFQNEAQLEKSRLLSDRFSAERPKGSFSTLEIQRTEQGDSAMYLCASSRRAGTGGDTIYFGEGSWLTVV.

The chain carries TRBV20-1 and TRBJ2-4, with D uncertain. The CDR3 is made up of 15 amino acids. The germline V gene encodes CDR1 DFQATT and CDR2 SNEGSKA (reference sequence). V lost 6 bases, J lost 3 bases, and 18 bases lay in between. CDR3 nucleotide sequence: TGCAGTGCCCTGCGAGGTCGAAACATCAAAAACATTCAGTACTTC. This sequence encodes CSALRGRNIKNIQYF.

This clonotype was seen more than once but under ten times. V is TRBV2 and J is TRBJ1-2, with 10 bases fitting TRBD1. Germline trimming cut 8 bases from V and 4 bases from J; bases unmatched to any gene: 10. The germline gives CDR1 SNHLY, CDR2 FYNNEI. The CDR3 has 15 residues. The CDR3 protein is CASLRDRGGGYGYTF. The CDR3 bases are TGTGCCAGCCTCCGGGACAGGGGAGGAGGCTATGGCTACACCTTC.

This clonotype has a handful of counts. The chain is built from TRBV6-5 and TRBJ1-1; D is unclear. The CDR3 extends over 12 amino acids. Germline-derived CDR1 and CDR2 are MNHEY and SVGAGI. V was cut by 8 bases and J by 4 bases, with 11 bases left in between. The CDR3 DNA sequence: TGTGCCAGCTATCGGGGAACCACTGAAGCTTTCTTT. Translating gives CASYRGTTEAFF.

The CDR3 bases are TGCGCCAGCAGCTTTTCTCAGGATGAGCAGTTCTTC. Translated: CASSFSQDEQFF. V gene TRBV5-1 combines with J gene TRBJ2-1; D unclear. The V end was cut by 2 bases, the J end by 8 bases, with 8 bases between. This CDR3 is 12 amino acids long. The germline V gene has CDR1 SGHRS and CDR2 YFSETQ.

The V call is TRBV20-1, the J call TRBJ1-2; D gene uncertain. CDR3 size: 14 residues. The ends were cut back, 4 bases at V and 0 bases at J, with 12 bases in the middle. Germline CDR1 and CDR2: DFQATT and SNEGSKA (reference sequence). This chain's CDR3 is CSATPSAANYGYTF. The CDR3 nucleotides read TGCAGTGCTACTCCATCGGCAGCTAACTATGGCTACACCTTC.

This clonotype was detected only a few times. The chain uses TRBV20-1 and TRBJ1-1; no clear D gene. Germline assignment: CDR1 DFQATT and CDR2 SNEGSKA (reference sequence). The V end was cut by 2 bases, the J end by 3 bases, with 13 bases between. CDR3 length: 14 residues. CDR3 amino acids: CSARFTVGHTEAFF. CDR3 in DNA: TGCAGTGCTAGATTCACAGTCGGTCACACTGAAGCTTTCTTT.

This clonotype has a handful of counts. The rearrangement uses TRBV20-1 and TRBJ2-3, with D unclear. There are 11 residues in the CDR3. The germline V gene encodes CDR1 DFQATT and CDR2 SNEGSKA (reference sequence). V was cut by 2 bases and J by 5 bases, with 5 bases left in between. The CDR3 nucleotides read TGCAGTGCTAGAATTCGAGATACGCAGTATTTT. Translation gives CSARIRDTQYF.

In regard to this clonotype: At one end, the junction sequence differs from germline, possibly due to a read error. This rearrangement joins TRBV12-3 or TRBV12-4 to TRBJ2-5; D might be TRBD2 (5 bases). CDR3 length: 11 residues. In DNA form, the CDR3 reads TGTGCCAGCAGTTGGGGAGAGACCCAGCACTTC. This sequence encodes CASSWGETQHF.

This clonotype was detected only a few times. The J gene is TRBJ2-3, the V gene TRBV27, with 8 bases lining up with TRBD2. Trimming removed 7 bases from V and 5 bases from J; junction bases left unmatched: 17. The CDR3 runs 17 residues. Per germline, CDR1 MNHEY and CDR2 SMNVEV (reference sequence). As DNA, the CDR3 is TGTGCCAGCATTCTCAAATGGCCGGGACTAGGTGGAGATACGCAGTATTTT. Amino acids: CASILKWPGLGGDTQYF.

The chain employs TRBV7-8 and TRBJ1-1; D not resolved. Germline-derived CDR1 and CDR2 are SGHVS and FQNEAQ. Trimming took off 5 bases at V and 0 bases at J, with 7 bases between the two ends. The CDR3 extends over 13 amino acids. CDR3 nucleotides: TGTGCCAGCAGCCATAAAATGAACACTGAAGCTTTCTTT. It is translated as CASSHKMNTEAFF.

This clonotype was counted only a few times. V and J are TRBV7-9 and TRBJ2-7; TRBD1 or TRBD2 may be the D gene (5 bases each). V dropped 3 bases and J dropped 2 bases, with 11 bases sitting between them. This CDR3 comprises 14 residues. Germline CDR1 SEHNR, CDR2 FQNEAQ (reference sequence). CDR3 sequence (DNA): TGTGCCAGCAGCTTCGGGGCAGGAGCCTACGAGCAGTACTTC. It codes for CASSFGAGAYEQYF.

This clonotype appeared many times. The chain links TRBV6-5 to TRBJ2-1; D is ambiguous. Trimming removed 7 bases from V and 4 bases from J, with 5 bases in between. This CDR3 region has 11 residues. Germline V gene data show CDR1 as MNHEY and CDR2 as SVGAGI. The CDR3 sequence: CASTGYNEQFF. DNA of the CDR3: TGTGCCAGCACCGGTTACAATGAGCAGTTCTTC.

The genes are TRBV5-1 and TRBJ2-7; unclear D gene. The CDR3 is 14 residues long. Trimming cost V 4 bases and J 0 bases, with 11 bases left between them. Germline-derived CDR1 and CDR2 are SGHRS and YFSETQ. CDR3 sequence (DNA): TGCGCCAGCAGCCCGAGCGCGAGCTCCTACGAGCAGTACTTC. Translating gives CASSPSASSYEQYF.

This clonotype was detected a few times. This chain connects TRBV5-6 to TRBJ1-3; D not certain. CDR3 length: 15 amino acids. The V end was cut by 5 bases, the J end by 0 bases, with 12 bases between. The germline CDR1 and CDR2 sequences are SGHDT and YYEEEE. This CDR3 is CASRSRTRSGNTIYF. DNA for the CDR3: TGTGCCAGCAGAAGTCGGACCCGCTCTGGAAACACCATATATTTT. Full variable domain (outside the CDR3, taken from reference TRBV5-6 and TRBJ1-3): DAGVTQSPTHLIKTRGQQVTLRCSPKSGHDTVSWYQQALGQGPQFIFQYYEEEERQRGNFPDRFSGHQFPNYSSELNVNALLLGDSALYLCASRSRTRSGNTIYFGEGSWLTVV.